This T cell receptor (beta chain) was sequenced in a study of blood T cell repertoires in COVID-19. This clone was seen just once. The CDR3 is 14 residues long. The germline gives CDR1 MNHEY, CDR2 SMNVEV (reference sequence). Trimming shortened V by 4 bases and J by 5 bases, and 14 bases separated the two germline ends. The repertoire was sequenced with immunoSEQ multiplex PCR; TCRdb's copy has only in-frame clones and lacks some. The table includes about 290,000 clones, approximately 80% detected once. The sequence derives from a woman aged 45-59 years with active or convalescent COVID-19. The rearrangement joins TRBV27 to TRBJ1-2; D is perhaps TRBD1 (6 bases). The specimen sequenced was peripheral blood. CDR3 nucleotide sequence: TGTGCCAGCAGTTCCCCAGGGGCAGGTTATGGCTACACCTTC. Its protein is CASSSPGAGYGYTF.